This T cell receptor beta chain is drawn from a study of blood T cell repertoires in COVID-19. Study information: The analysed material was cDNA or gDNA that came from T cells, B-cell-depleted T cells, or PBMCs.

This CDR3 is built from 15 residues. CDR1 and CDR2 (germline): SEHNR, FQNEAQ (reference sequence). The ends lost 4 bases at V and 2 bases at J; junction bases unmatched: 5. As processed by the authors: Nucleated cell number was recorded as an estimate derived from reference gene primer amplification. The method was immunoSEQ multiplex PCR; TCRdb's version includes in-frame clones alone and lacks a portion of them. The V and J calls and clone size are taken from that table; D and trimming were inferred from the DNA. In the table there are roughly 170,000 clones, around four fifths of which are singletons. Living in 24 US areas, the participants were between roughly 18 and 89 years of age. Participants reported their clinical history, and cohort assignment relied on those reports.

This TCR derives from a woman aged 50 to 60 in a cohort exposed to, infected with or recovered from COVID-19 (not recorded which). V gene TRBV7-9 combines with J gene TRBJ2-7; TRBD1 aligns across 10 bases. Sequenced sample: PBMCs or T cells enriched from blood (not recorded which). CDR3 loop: CASSSETGGAYEQYF. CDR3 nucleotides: TGTGCCAGCAGCTCGGAGACAGGGGGCGCCTACGAGCAGTACTTC. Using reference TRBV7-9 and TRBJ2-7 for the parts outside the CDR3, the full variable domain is DTGVSQNPRHKITKRGQNVTFRCDPISEHNRLYWYRQTLGQGPEFLTYFQNEAQLEKSRLLSDRFSAERPKGSFSTLEIQRTEQGDSAMYLCASSSETGGAYEQYFGPGTRLTVT.